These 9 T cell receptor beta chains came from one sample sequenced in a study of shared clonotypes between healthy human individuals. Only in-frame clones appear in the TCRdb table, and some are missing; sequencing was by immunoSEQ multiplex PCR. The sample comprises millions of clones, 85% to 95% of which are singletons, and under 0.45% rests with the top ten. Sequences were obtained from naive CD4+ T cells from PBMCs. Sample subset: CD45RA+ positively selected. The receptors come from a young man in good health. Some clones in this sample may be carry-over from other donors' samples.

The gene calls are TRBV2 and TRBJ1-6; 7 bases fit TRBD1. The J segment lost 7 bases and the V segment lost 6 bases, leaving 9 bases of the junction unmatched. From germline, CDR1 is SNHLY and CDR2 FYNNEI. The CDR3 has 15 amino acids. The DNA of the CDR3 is TGTGCCAGCAGACAGCAGTGGGGACAGAATTCACCCCTCCACTTT. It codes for CASRQQWGQNSPLHF.

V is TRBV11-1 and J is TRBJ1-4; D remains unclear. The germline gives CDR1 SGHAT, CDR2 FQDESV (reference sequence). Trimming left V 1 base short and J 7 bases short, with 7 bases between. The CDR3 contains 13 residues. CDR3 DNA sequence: TGTGCCAGCAGCTTAGACGGTGGTGAAAAACTGTTTTTT. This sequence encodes CASSLDGGEKLFF.

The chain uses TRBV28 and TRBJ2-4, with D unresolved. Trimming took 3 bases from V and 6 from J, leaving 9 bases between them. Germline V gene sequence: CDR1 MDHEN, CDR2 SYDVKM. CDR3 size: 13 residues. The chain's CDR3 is CASSFDFRNIQYF. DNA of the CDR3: TGTGCCAGCAGTTTTGATTTTAGAAACATTCAGTACTTC. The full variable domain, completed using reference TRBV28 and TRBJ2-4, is DVKVTQSSRYLVKRTGEKVFLECVQDMDHENMFWYRQDPGLGLRLIYFSYDVKMKEKGDIPEGYSVSREKKERFSLILESASTNQTSMYLCASSFDFRNIQYFGAGTRLSVL.

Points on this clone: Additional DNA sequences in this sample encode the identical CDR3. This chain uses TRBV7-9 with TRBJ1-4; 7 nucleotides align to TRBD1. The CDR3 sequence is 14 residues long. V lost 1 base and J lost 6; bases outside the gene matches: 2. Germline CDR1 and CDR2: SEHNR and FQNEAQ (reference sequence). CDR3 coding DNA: TGTGCCAGCAGCTTAGGCCAGGGGGATGAAAAACTGTTTTTT. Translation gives CASSLGQGDEKLFF. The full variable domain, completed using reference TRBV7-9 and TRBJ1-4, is DTGVSQNPRHKITKRGQNVTFRCDPISEHNRLYWYRQTLGQGPEFLTYFQNEAQLEKSRLLSDRFSAERPKGSFSTLEIQRTEQGDSAMYLCASSLGQGDEKLFFGSGTQLSVL.

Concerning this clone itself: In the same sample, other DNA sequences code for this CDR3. The CDR3 loop is CASSGQGGNQPQHF. Written as DNA, the CDR3 is TGTGCCAGCAGCGGACAGGGCGGGAATCAGCCCCAGCATTTT. This chain joins TRBV6-1 and TRBJ1-5; 8 bases fit TRBD1. CDR1 MNHNS and CDR2 SASEGT come from the germline V gene. V lost 6 bases to trimming and J lost 4 bases; unmatched junction nucleotides: 5. This CDR3 region has 14 residues.

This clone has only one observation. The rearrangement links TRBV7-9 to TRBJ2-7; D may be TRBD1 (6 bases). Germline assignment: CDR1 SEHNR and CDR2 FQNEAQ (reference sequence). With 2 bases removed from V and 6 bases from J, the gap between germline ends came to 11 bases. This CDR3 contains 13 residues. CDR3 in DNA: TGTGCCAGCAGCTTATTTCAGGGGACCGAGCAGTACTTC. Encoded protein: CASSLFQGTEQYF.

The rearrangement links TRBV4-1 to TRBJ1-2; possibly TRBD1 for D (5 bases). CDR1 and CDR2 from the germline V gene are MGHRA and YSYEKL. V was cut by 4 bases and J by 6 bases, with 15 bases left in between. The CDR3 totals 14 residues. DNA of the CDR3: TGCGCCAGCAGCCGCCCGGGAGCCAGGGATGGCTACACCTTC. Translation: CASSRPGARDGYTF.

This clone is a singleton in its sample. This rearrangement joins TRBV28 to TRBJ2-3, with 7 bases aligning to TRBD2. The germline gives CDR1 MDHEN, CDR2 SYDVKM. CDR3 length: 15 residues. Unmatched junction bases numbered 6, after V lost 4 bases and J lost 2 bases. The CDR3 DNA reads TGTGCCAGCAGTTCCACCGGGACTAACACAGATACGCAGTATTTT. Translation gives CASSSTGTNTDTQYF.

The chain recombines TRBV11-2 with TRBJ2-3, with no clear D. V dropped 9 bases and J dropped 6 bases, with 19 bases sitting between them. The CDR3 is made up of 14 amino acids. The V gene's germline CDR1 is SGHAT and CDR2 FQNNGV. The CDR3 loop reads CASHQRPDPDTQYF. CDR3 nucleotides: TGTGCCAGTCACCAGAGGCCCGATCCCGATACGCAGTATTTT.